The 27 T cell receptor beta chains below come from one sample, sequenced in a study of T cell repertoires in cytomegalovirus infection. TCRdb processed the reads anew with MiXCR; each CDR3 protein has one entry. The repertoire holds 130,000 or so distinct CDR3 sequences, 6.5% seen once, with approximately 18% in the top ten. The sample consisted of PBMCs. These receptors originate from a human donor in good health (CMV status not recorded). Some clones in this sample may be carry-over from other donors' samples.

The chain combines TRBV5-1 with TRBJ1-5; D gene ambiguous. The CDR3 runs 14 residues. Deletions cut 0 bases from V and 5 bases from J, with 9 bases between. CDR1 is SGHRS, CDR2 YFSETQ, per germline. The CDR3 DNA follows: TGCGCCAGCAGCTTGGGGGTCCCGGATCAGCCCCAGCATTTT. Amino acid sequence: CASSLGVPDQPQHF. Filled out from reference TRBV5-1 and TRBJ1-5, the complete variable domain reads KAGVTQTPRYLIKTRGQQVTLSCSPISGHRSVSWYQQTPGQGLQFLFEYFSETQRNKGNFPGRFSGRQFSNSRSEMNVSTLELGDSALYLCASSLGVPDQPQHFGDGTRLSIL.

The V and J genes are TRBV6-2 or TRBV6-3 and TRBJ2-7; the match to TRBD1 covers 9 bases. Germline trimming cut 6 bases from V and 0 bases from J; bases unmatched to any gene: 6. There are 15 residues in the CDR3. The germline CDR1 and CDR2 sequences are MNHEY and SVGEGT. CDR3 in DNA: TGTGCCAGCAGAACCGGGACAGGGAACTCCTACGAGCAGTACTTC. Protein: CASRTGTGNSYEQYF.

Ten or more counts support this clonotype. This chain uses TRBV12-3 or TRBV12-4 with TRBJ1-5; D is unresolved. The CDR3 has 16 residues. V was cut by 5 bases and J by 0 bases, with 14 bases left in between. The CDR3 sequence: CASSGVPVYSNQPQHF. As DNA, the CDR3 is TGTGCCAGCAGTGGAGTTCCGGTTTATAGCAATCAGCCCCAGCATTTT.

This clonotype has ten or more counts. The chain employs TRBV19 and TRBJ1-5, with D possibly TRBD1 on 5 matching bases. The V end lost 4 bases, the J end lost 0 bases, and 19 bases lay between the germline ends. Germline V gene lookup returns CDR1 LNHDA and CDR2 SQIVND (reference sequence). The CDR3 contains 18 residues. CDR3 residues: CASSTPRGNRDSNQPQHF. The CDR3 DNA reads as TGTGCCAGTAGTACCCCCCGGGGGAACAGAGATAGCAATCAGCCCCAGCATTTT.

The chain employs TRBV29-1 and TRBJ1-2; D remains unclear. The CDR3 is made up of 14 amino acids. In germline, CDR1 is SQVTM, CDR2 ANQGSEA. V shed 0 bases and J shed 0 bases, with 8 bases lying between them. The CDR3 sequence is CSVEEIPPNYGYTF. The CDR3 DNA sequence: TGCAGCGTTGAAGAGATTCCTCCTAACTATGGCTACACCTTC.

Ten or more counts support this clonotype. J is TRBJ1-4 and V is TRBV7-2; 8 nucleotides match TRBD1. This CDR3 has 14 amino acids. Germline CDR1 is SGHTA and CDR2 is FQGNSA. V shed 2 bases, J shed 8 bases, and the junction held 4 bases outside the gene matches. The CDR3 sequence: CASSLQGAEEKLFF. The CDR3 DNA is TGTGCCAGCAGCTTACAGGGGGCGGAAGAAAAACTGTTTTTT.

This clonotype was detected many times. The J gene is TRBJ1-5, the V gene TRBV2; weak D call: TRBD1 (6 bases). The CDR3 loop spans 14 amino acids. V lost 5 bases and J 4 bases, leaving 12 bases between the germline ends. The germline V gene has CDR1 SNHLY and CDR2 FYNNEI. The CDR3 region has the DNA TGTGCCAGCAGTCGAGGACAGCCGAATCAGCCCCAGCATTTT. It codes for CASSRGQPNQPQHF.

This clonotype came up a few times. This chain connects TRBV14 to TRBJ1-5; no definite D call. Trimming removed 4 bases at V and 4 bases at J, with 5 bases between. There are 12 residues in the CDR3. The germline V gene has CDR1 SGHDN and CDR2 FVKESK. Here the CDR3 reads CASSRRNQPQHF. CDR3 DNA sequence: TGTGCCAGCAGCCGGAGGAATCAGCCCCAGCATTTT.

This clonotype was counted ten times or more. The V gene is TRBV5-4, the J gene TRBJ2-7; D is uncertain. V lost 5 bases and J lost 2, with 8 bases in between. Germline CDR1 is SGHNT and CDR2 is YYREEE (reference sequence). The length of the CDR3 is 12 residues. The CDR3 is CASSISTYEQYF. Here the CDR3 DNA reads TGTGCCAGCAGTATTTCTACCTACGAGCAGTACTTC.

This clonotype was detected ten times or more. The J gene is TRBJ2-5, the V gene TRBV7-8, with D possibly TRBD2 on 7 matching bases. Germline V gene lookup returns CDR1 SGHVS and CDR2 FQNEAQ. V was clipped by 5 bases and J by 6 bases, with 25 bases between them. The CDR3 runs to 17 residues. The CDR3 DNA sequence: TGTGCCAGCAGCCCACGGGGGGCCGGGGGTTTGGAGAAGACCCAGTACTTC. Amino acid sequence: CASSPRGAGGLEKTQYF. The whole variable domain, remainder taken from reference TRBV7-8 and TRBJ2-5, is GAGVSQSPRYKVAKRGQDVALRCDPISGHVSLFWYQQALGQGPEFLTYFQNEAQLDKSGLPSDRFFAERPEGSVSTLKIQRTQQEDSAVYLCASSPRGAGGLEKTQYFGPGTRLLVL.

This clonotype was counted at least ten times. This chain uses TRBV6-6 with TRBJ1-5, with D uncertain. The CDR3 covers 16 residues. Germline V gene lookup returns CDR1 MNHNY and CDR2 SVGAGI (reference sequence). The V and J ends lost 5 bases and 5 bases respectively, with 19 bases between them. The CDR3 bases are TGTGCCAGCAGTCTACCATTGGGGAGCATGGATCAGCCCCAGCATTTT. It codes for CASSLPLGSMDQPQHF.

The rearrangement joins TRBV9 to TRBJ2-5, with TRBD2 identical over 7 bases. Germline-derived CDR1 and CDR2 are SGDLS and YYNGEE. CDR3 length: 12 residues. After removal of 5 bases from V and 3 bases from J, the junction contained 1 base not matched to a gene. The CDR3 reads CASSTSEETQYF. The CDR3 DNA is TGTGCCAGCAGTACTAGCGAAGAGACCCAGTACTTC. Supplemented by reference TRBV9 and TRBJ2-5, the full variable domain reads DSGVTQTPKHLITATGQRVTLRCSPRSGDLSVYWYQQSLDQGLQFLIQYYNGEERAKGNILERFSAQQFPDLHSELNLSSLELGDSALYFCASSTSEETQYFGPGTRLLVL.

This clonotype was observed many times. Here the CDR3 reads CASSLATGGEQYF. CDR3 DNA: TGCGCCAGCAGCTTGGCGACAGGGGGAGAGCAGTACTTC. The chain combines TRBV5-1 with TRBJ2-7; the match to TRBD1 covers 9 bases. The CDR3 runs to 13 residues. Germline-derived CDR1 and CDR2 are SGHRS and YFSETQ. Losses at the gene ends were 0 bases for V and 7 bases for J; bases not matched to a gene: 2.

This clonotype has a count of ten or more. The chain combines TRBV20-1 with TRBJ2-1; TRBD2 aligns across 13 bases. J was trimmed by 6 bases and V by 6 bases; bases with no gene match: 14. The CDR3 extends over 17 amino acids. The germline V gene has CDR1 DFQATT and CDR2 SNEGSKA (reference sequence). This chain's CDR3 is CSAGWTSGGTDSNEQFF. CDR3 in DNA: TGCAGTGCGGGTTGGACTAGCGGGGGCACGGACTCCAATGAGCAGTTCTTC.

This clonotype has ten or more counts. V usage is TRBV7-8 and J usage is TRBJ2-1, with a weak D call TRBD2 (6 bases). Trimming stripped 3 bases from V and 8 bases from J, with 14 bases between. The CDR3 length is 14 residues. The V gene's germline CDR1 is SGHVS and CDR2 FQNEAQ. The CDR3 region is CASSFGGRDDEQFF. CDR3 DNA: TGTGCCAGCAGCTTCGGCGGGCGGGACGATGAGCAGTTCTTC.

The gene calls are TRBV5-1 and TRBJ2-7, with 10 nucleotides matching TRBD1. Looked up from germline, CDR1 is SGHRS and CDR2 is YFSETQ. CDR3 size: 15 residues. Losses at the gene ends were 5 bases for V and 4 bases for J; bases not matched to a gene: 9. CDR3 amino acids: CASSPDRGGIYEQYF. The CDR3 bases are TGCGCCAGCAGTCCGGACAGGGGGGGCATATACGAGCAGTACTTC.

In its sample, this clonotype was seen many times. The chain links TRBV12-3 or TRBV12-4 to TRBJ2-5, with TRBD1 matching over 10 bases. Trimming at V came to 4 bases and at J to 7 bases, leaving 3 bases not matched to a gene. This CDR3 region has 13 residues. CDR3 protein: CASSSRDRGTQYF. As DNA, the CDR3 is TGTGCCAGCAGTTCCCGGGACAGGGGGACCCAGTACTTC.

On this clonotype itself: An end of the junction does not agree with germline; a read error may underlie this. The rearrangement uses TRBV14 and TRBJ1-1; maybe TRBD1 (5 bases). CDR1 is SGHDN, CDR2 FVKESK, per germline. The length of the CDR3 is 12 residues. The CDR3 spells CACSRGAREAFF. The CDR3, as DNA: TGTGCCTGCAGCCGCGGGGCCCGTGAAGCTTTCTTT.

Only a few counts were recorded for this clonotype. The CDR3 protein is CASSQDNTPRAEAFF. CDR3 bases: TGCGCCAGCAGCCAAGATAATACCCCTCGCGCGGAGGCTTTCTTT. The rearrangement joins TRBV4-1 to TRBJ1-1, with D hard to call. Germline V gene sequence: CDR1 MGHRA, CDR2 YSYEKL. V lost 0 bases to trimming and J lost 11 bases, with 19 bases between them. The CDR3 totals 15 residues.

The chain uses TRBV7-9 and TRBJ1-4; D uncertain. V was shortened by 5 bases and J by 0 bases, with 13 bases between the two germline ends. This CDR3 has 16 residues. CDR1 is SEHNR, CDR2 FQNEAQ, per germline (reference sequence). CDR3 coding DNA: TGTGCCAGCAGCCAGGTCGAGAAAACAACTAATGAAAAACTGTTTTTT. Translation: CASSQVEKTTNEKLFF. The full variable domain, with the rest looked up from reference TRBV7-9 and TRBJ1-4, is DTGVSQNPRHKITKRGQNVTFRCDPISEHNRLYWYRQTLGQGPEFLTYFQNEAQLEKSRLLSDRFSAERPKGSFSTLEIQRTEQGDSAMYLCASSQVEKTTNEKLFFGSGTQLSVL.

Notes on this clonotype: Compared with germline, one end of the junction differs, possibly owing to a read error. The chain is built from TRBV2 and TRBJ2-2; D perhaps matches TRBD1 (6 bases). The CDR3 contains 14 residues. Germline assignment: CDR1 SNHLY and CDR2 FYNNEI. CDR3 residues: CAGSRTVNTGEPFF. The CDR3, as DNA: TGTGCCGGGAGCCGGACAGTGAACACCGGGGAGCCGTTTTTT.

Many counts were recorded for this clonotype. The J gene is TRBJ2-1, the V gene TRBV24-1; TRBD2 aligns across 8 bases. The V gene's germline CDR1 is KGHDR and CDR2 SFDVKD. This CDR3 has 15 amino acids. V trimming: 4 bases; J trimming: 4 bases; junction bases outside the gene matches: 5. The CDR3 DNA follows: TGTGCCACCAGTGACGTGGCGGGGGGTTACAATGAGCAGTTCTTC. Translating gives CATSDVAGGYNEQFF.

This clonotype showed up just a few times. The chain combines TRBV28 with TRBJ1-1, with D maybe TRBD1 (6 bases). The CDR3 consists of 16 residues. Germline V lookup: CDR1 MDHEN, CDR2 SYDVKM. The V end was cut by 5 bases, the J end by 2 bases, with 18 bases between. The CDR3 loop reads CASSPPAGAGNTEAFF. CDR3 sequence (DNA): TGTGCCAGCAGTCCCCCGGCAGGGGCGGGCAACACTGAAGCTTTCTTT.

The table lists this clonotype with many counts. The chain is built from TRBV19 and TRBJ2-4, with TRBD2 matching 11 bases. The CDR3 contains 17 residues. The V gene end was trimmed by 5 bases and the J gene end by 5 bases; junction bases not matched to a gene: 11. Germline CDR1 reads LNHDA; CDR2 reads SQIVND (reference sequence). The CDR3 DNA sequence: TGTGCCAGTAGTCCTCTGTTTGCGGGACTAGCGGAAAACATTCAGTACTTC. Translated: CASSPLFAGLAENIQYF.

This clonotype was observed many times. The chain couples TRBV20-1 to TRBJ2-5, with D perhaps TRBD1 (5 bases). Trimming took off 4 bases at V and 0 bases at J, with 9 bases between the two ends. The CDR3 has 13 amino acids. Per the germline V gene, CDR1 is DFQATT and CDR2 is SNEGSKA (reference sequence). The CDR3 nucleotides are TGCAGTGCTATGGGGCTGAACCAAGAGACCCAGTACTTC. Its protein is CSAMGLNQETQYF.

In its sample, this clonotype was seen a few times. The rearrangement links TRBV2 to TRBJ2-3; a weak D match, TRBD2 (6 bases). This CDR3 region has 14 residues. Trimming left V 7 bases short and J 0 bases short, with 11 bases between. Per germline, CDR1 SNHLY and CDR2 FYNNEI. CDR3 DNA: TGTGCCAGCAACCGGGGGTCTAGCACAGATACGCAGTATTTT. Translated, it gives CASNRGSSTDTQYF.

The sample holds many counts of this clonotype. This chain connects TRBV10-3 to TRBJ2-2; D not resolved. This CDR3 is built from 13 residues. In germline, CDR1 is ENHRY, CDR2 SYGVKD. V gave up 8 bases and J gave up 2 bases, with 9 bases separating them. The CDR3 region has the DNA TGTGCCATCCGGACGGTTAACACCGGGGAGCTGTTTTTT. It translates to CAIRTVNTGELFF.